This T cell receptor beta chain originates from a study of blood T cell repertoires in COVID-19. Seattle-derived patients entered the study during active infection and were followed longitudinally. Original methodology: Estimation of nucleated cell counts relied on the amplification of reference gene primers. This table comes from immunoSEQ multiplex PCR, and its TCRdb copy is limited to in-frame clones, with some not included. That table furnishes V, J and clone size, whereas the DNA furnished D and trimming. The profile shows over 450,000 clones, approximately 88% of them singletons. Germline lookup yields CDR1 GTSNPN and CDR2 SVGIG (reference sequence). V was clipped by 0 bases and J by 7 bases, with 15 bases between them. The CDR3 spans 14 residues.

The source of this sequence is a woman aged 45 to 65 with COVID-19, enrolled during active disease. The specimen sequenced was peripheral blood. The chain combines TRBV30 with TRBJ1-1; possibly TRBD1 for D (5 bases). For the CDR3, the DNA is TGTGCCTGGAGTGTACCAGAGCGGAGGGGTGAAGCTTTCTTT. Translation gives CAWSVPERRGEAFF.